Detailed here is one T cell receptor beta chain. The antigen it recognizes is unknown. One base away there is no much larger clone; base qualities are not given. This record belongs to a study of PD-L1 blockade in urothelial cancer (dated by TCRdb to 2016 to 2017). About the study as a whole: Therapy was started in the mid-2010s for all patients, and atezolizumab 1,200 mg was administered intravenously every 3 weeks. About 90% of the 29 patients were males with bladder-origin urothelial cancer, and 18 of 29 reported a prior smoking history. Pretreatment tumor samples, along with matched peripheral blood serially collected before and after atezolizumab treatment, were subjected to TCR sequencing. Just over 28 patients had pretreatment blood TCR-seq, some 25 had at least one posttreatment blood collection, and some 25 had tumor TCR-seq. Nine patients reached durable clinical benefit, while 20 patients did not. In the same patients, pretreatment tumors underwent whole exome sequencing and RNA sequencing in addition to TCR sequencing. Blood samples were analyzed 3 weeks after the start of treatment (second dose) and 6 weeks after the start of treatment. Durable clinical benefit was defined as progression-free survival longer than 6 months, and TCR features were also tested against progression-free and overall survival. The study was an exploratory multi-omic analysis of somatic, immune and clinical correlates of response to PD-L1 blockade with atezolizumab in urothelial cancer. A median of roughly 140,000 T cells and approximately 83,000 unique TCRs was obtained from blood samples, and a median clonality of about 0.08 was observed. An ECOG performance status of 0 or 1 was recorded for the patients, and 0 to 3 prior chemotherapy regimens had been received by the patients. The paper as a whole reports these results and caveats: Small sample size (n of about 30) and many exploratory analyses mean the results are intended to be hypothesis-generating. Improved progression-free and overall survival was found to be associated with pretreatment peripheral blood TCR clonality below the median. Greater expansion of tumor-associated TCR clones in peripheral blood 3 weeks after the start of treatment was observed in patients with durable benefit (n of about 20, p = 0.022).

V and J are truncated by 6 bases and 3 bases respectively, leaving an intervening sequence of 17 bases. CDR1 and CDR2 (LNHNV, YYDKDF) derive from the germline V gene (reference sequence). Spanning cysteine to phenylalanine, the CDR3 consists of 15 amino acids. CDR3 DNA is the only sequence kept; it has 45 bases, read in frame from the first base. Synthetic TCR analog templates were spiked into each PCR so that absolute template abundance could be estimated from read counts. The immunoSEQ assay was used to amplify TCRbeta CDR3 regions from genomic DNA with bias-controlled V and J gene primers. Sequencing of rearranged TCRbeta segments was performed at approximately 20X coverage. In the authors' own workflow: Clustering was used to correct sequencing errors, and CDR3s were annotated against IMGT to assign V, D and J genes. Only productive TCRbeta rearrangements were used in downstream analyses, excluding out-of-frame or stop-codon sequences. Clonality was calculated as one minus the Shannon entropy normalized by the log of the number of unique productive sequences. Clones differing between time points or between blood and tumor were identified using Fisher's exact test with Benjamini-Hochberg correction, with an adjusted p below 0.01 applied as the threshold. Imported from immuneACCESS, the table was reduced by TCRdb to in-frame sequences with V and J called. These copies leave out some clones; in studies compared against another copy, an unresolved V gene accounts for under half, and the cause of the remainder is not known. Clone size and the V and J calls come from that table; the DNA yielded D and trimming. Here the sample has 35,000 to 40,000 clones; 65% to 85% occur a single time. In total, the top ten clones hold less than 20% of the sample.

The cohort comprised around 31 patients with locally advanced or metastatic urothelial carcinoma treated at Memorial Sloan Kettering on a trial protocol. Peripheral blood mononuclear cells were collected pretreatment and during treatment, with between 1 and 8 total time points per patient. The Qiagen DNeasy Blood extraction kit was used to purify genomic DNA from total PBMCs and tumor samples. PBMCs were collected pretreatment and during treatment and were isolated and stored as previously described. The source was PBMCs, collected around atezolizumab (anti-PD-L1) treatment. The TCR was taken from a man in his 60s with urothelial cancer. The chain uses TRBV15 and TRBJ1-1, with a tentative D gene TRBD1 over 6 matching bases. In nucleotides, the sequence is TGTGCCACCAGAGAGCGGGGACACGCATACACTGAAGCTTTCTTT. Its protein reads: CATRERGHAYTEAFF.